Each of the 29 T cell receptor beta chains below was sequenced from the same sample in a study of cytotoxic CD8 clonotypes in ibrutinib-treated CLL. The protocol was immunoSEQ multiplex PCR, while the TCRdb copy is restricted to in-frame clones and leaves out a portion. The sample includes approximately 140,000 clones, approximately 80% of them seen just once. The source material was PBMCs, sampled after 12 months of ibrutinib treatment. Source of these receptors: a human donor with chronic lymphocytic leukemia.

This clone was observed a single time. V is TRBV4-1 and J is TRBJ2-2, with 8 bases aligning to TRBD2. V shed 3 bases, J shed 1 base, and the junction held 7 bases outside the gene matches. Germline V gene sequence: CDR1 MGHRA, CDR2 YSYEKL. CDR3 length: 17 amino acids. The CDR3 sequence is CASSHLGSGKNTGELFF. As DNA, the CDR3 is TGCGCCAGCAGCCACCTGGGTAGCGGGAAGAACACCGGGGAGCTGTTTTTT.

V is TRBV4-3 and J is TRBJ2-1; possibly TRBD1 or TRBD2 for D (5 bases each). Trimming removed 1 base from V and 5 bases from J, with 18 bases in between. The CDR3 sequence is 17 residues long. Germline assignment: CDR1 LGHNA and CDR2 YSLEER. The CDR3 DNA sequence: TGCGCCAGCAGCCAAGTATACCGGGACGACCAAGACAATGAGCAGTTCTTC. This codes for CASSQVYRDDQDNEQFF.

The V call is TRBV5-1, the J call TRBJ1-3; 9 bases are shared with TRBD1. Germline lookup yields CDR1 SGHRS and CDR2 YFSETQ. V gave up 0 bases and J gave up 8 bases; unmatched junction bases: 3. The CDR3 is made up of 14 amino acids. CDR3 residues: CASSLGGQGDTIYF. In nucleotides, the CDR3 is TGCGCCAGCAGCTTGGGGGGACAGGGAGACACCATATATTTT.

The chain combines TRBV27 with TRBJ2-7; D gene uncertain. V was trimmed by 3 bases and J by 2 bases, leaving 14 bases between them. In germline, CDR1 is MNHEY, CDR2 SMNVEV (reference sequence). The CDR3 spans 15 residues. The CDR3: CASSFLGHPTYEQYF. In nucleotides, the CDR3 is TGTGCCAGCAGTTTTCTAGGCCACCCTACCTACGAGCAGTACTTC.

The rearrangement joins TRBV6-6 to TRBJ1-6; no firm D call. Trimming pared 6 bases from V and 7 bases from J, leaving 4 bases between. Germline V gene sequence: CDR1 MNHNY, CDR2 SVGAGI (reference sequence). This CDR3 contains 11 residues. The CDR3 here is CASRQNSPLHF. The CDR3 DNA reads TGTGCCAGCAGGCAAAATTCACCCCTCCACTTT.

The chain has TRBV10-3 and TRBJ2-7, with 7 nucleotides matching TRBD1. V lost 3 bases and J lost 2; bases outside the gene matches: 10. CDR1 is ENHRY and CDR2 is SYGVKD in the germline V gene. The CDR3 is 16 amino acids. CDR3 amino acids: CAISDPRTGAAYEQYF. The CDR3 bases are TGTGCCATCAGTGACCCTCGGACAGGCGCGGCCTACGAGCAGTACTTC.

The chain links TRBV4-1 to TRBJ1-2; possible D gene TRBD1, 6 bases. The V gene lost 1 base and the J gene lost 3 bases, with 12 bases spanning the gap. The CDR3 loop spans 15 amino acids. In germline, CDR1 is MGHRA, CDR2 YSYEKL. The DNA of the CDR3 is TGCGCCAGCAGCCAAGTACTCAGGACAGACTATGGCTACACCTTC. As protein: CASSQVLRTDYGYTF.

This chain links TRBV6-4 with TRBJ2-1; unclear D gene. In germline, CDR1 is MRHNA, CDR2 SNTAGT. The CDR3 totals 13 residues. V was cut by 0 bases and J by 6 bases, with 6 bases left in between. The CDR3 sequence: CASSDSDSNEQFF. CDR3 sequence (DNA): TGTGCCAGCAGTGACTCTGACTCCAATGAGCAGTTCTTC.

This clone was detected only a few times. This rearrangement joins TRBV7-9 to TRBJ1-1, with D perhaps matching TRBD1 (5 bases). CDR1 and CDR2 from the germline V gene are SEHNR and FQNEAQ (reference sequence). V gave up 5 bases and J gave up 0 bases, with 10 bases separating them. This CDR3 has 14 amino acids. The CDR3 nucleotides read TGTGCCAGCAGCCTGGACAACCTGAACACTGAAGCTTTCTTT. Amino acids: CASSLDNLNTEAFF.

This chain links TRBV30 with TRBJ2-5; TRBD1 matches 7 bases. The CDR3 extends over 14 amino acids. The germline gives CDR1 GTSNPN, CDR2 SVGIG (reference sequence). V trimming: 0 bases; J trimming: 2 bases; junction bases outside the gene matches: 3. The CDR3 protein is CAWSVRGPQETQYF. In DNA, the CDR3 is TGTGCCTGGAGTGTAAGGGGGCCACAAGAGACCCAGTACTTC.

This clone was counted a few times. V is TRBV5-1 and J is TRBJ1-1; D perhaps matches TRBD1 (6 bases). V lost 1 base, J lost 0 bases, and 10 bases lay in between. CDR1 is SGHRS, CDR2 YFSETQ, per germline. CDR3 length: 15 amino acids. CDR3 in amino acids: CASSLQGQLNTEAFF. The CDR3 DNA reads as TGCGCCAGCAGCTTGCAGGGGCAGTTGAACACTGAAGCTTTCTTT.

The chain combines TRBV7-6 with TRBJ2-5; no clear D. Trimming removed 5 bases at V and 0 bases at J, with 7 bases between. The CDR3 covers 13 residues. Germline-derived CDR1 and CDR2 are SGHVS and FNYEAQ. In DNA, the CDR3 is TGTGCCAGCAGCCCTATGTACCAAGAGACCCAGTACTTC. Translation gives CASSPMYQETQYF.

V and J are TRBV21-1 and TRBJ2-7; the DNA was not compared with TRBD2, the D call given in the table. TRBV21-1 is described as a pseudogene. CDR3 length: 13 residues. The CDR3: CASIGGNSYEQYF. DNA for the CDR3: TGTGCCAGCATCGGCGGAAACTCCTACGAGCAGTACTTC.

This clone was detected once. The chain has TRBV6-6 and TRBJ2-5; unclear D gene. The CDR3 runs 11 residues. CDR1 and CDR2 from the germline V gene are MNHNY and SVGAGI (reference sequence). With 7 bases removed from V and 3 bases from J, the gap between germline ends came to 6 bases. This CDR3 reads CASKIEETQYF. The CDR3 region has the DNA TGTGCCAGCAAGATTGAAGAGACCCAGTACTTC.

J is TRBJ1-1 and V is TRBV10-3, with 11 bases lining up with TRBD1. The CDR3 has 17 amino acids. From germline, CDR1 is ENHRY and CDR2 SYGVKD. The junction had 9 bases not matched to a gene; V was cut back by 4 bases and J by 2 bases. CDR3 loop: CAISAQGGQGANTEAFF. In nucleotides, the CDR3 is TGTGCCATCAGTGCCCAAGGAGGACAGGGGGCCAACACTGAAGCTTTCTTT.

The V gene is TRBV2, the J gene TRBJ1-1, with D unresolved. V was trimmed by 5 bases and J by 5 bases, leaving 15 bases between them. CDR3 length equals 14 residues. From germline, CDR1 is SNHLY and CDR2 FYNNEI. As DNA, the CDR3 is TGTGCCAGCAGTACTACCGGAATGGGGACTGAAGCTTTCTTT. Translation: CASSTTGMGTEAFF.

This chain joins TRBV28 and TRBJ2-7; possible D gene TRBD1, 6 bases. Trimming removed 3 bases from V and 0 bases from J, with 9 bases in between. The CDR3 contains 14 residues. Per the germline V gene, CDR1 is MDHEN and CDR2 is SYDVKM. CDR3 residues: CASSFTGFSYEQYF. CDR3 sequence (DNA): TGTGCCAGCAGTTTCACAGGGTTCTCCTACGAGCAGTACTTC.

The rearrangement joins TRBV11-2 to TRBJ2-1; 8 bases match TRBD1. Per germline, CDR1 SGHAT and CDR2 FQNNGV. The V segment lost 1 base and the J segment 7 bases; nucleotides outside the gene matches: 6. The length of the CDR3 is 15 residues. The CDR3 loop reads CASSLGTGFRNEQFF. CDR3 in DNA: TGTGCCAGCAGCTTAGGGACAGGGTTCAGGAATGAGCAGTTCTTC.

The chain carries TRBV5-1 and TRBJ1-5, with D uncertain. V dropped 0 bases and J dropped 3 bases, with 7 bases sitting between them. The V gene's germline CDR1 is SGHRS and CDR2 YFSETQ. The CDR3 runs 14 residues. This chain's CDR3 is CASSLDSFNQPQHF. In nucleotides, the CDR3 is TGCGCCAGCAGCTTGGACAGCTTCAATCAGCCCCAGCATTTT. Based on the CDR3 plus reference TRBV5-1 and TRBJ1-5, the full variable domain is KAGVTQTPRYLIKTRGQQVTLSCSPISGHRSVSWYQQTPGQGLQFLFEYFSETQRNKGNFPGRFSGRQFSNSRSEMNVSTLELGDSALYLCASSLDSFNQPQHFGDGTRLSIL.

This clone has only one observation. The gene calls are TRBV14 and TRBJ2-3; 11 bases line up with TRBD2. The CDR3 consists of 17 residues. V dropped 4 bases and J dropped 4; count of bases not matched to a gene: 10. Per the germline V gene, CDR1 is SGHDN and CDR2 is FVKESK. CDR3 protein: CASSRLAGPIYPDTQYF. The CDR3 coding sequence is TGTGCCAGCAGCCGACTAGCGGGGCCTATATATCCAGATACGCAGTATTTT.

This clone was seen a handful of times. The genes are TRBV20-1 and TRBJ1-2, with D hard to call. CDR1 is DFQATT, CDR2 SNEGSKA, per germline (reference sequence). This CDR3 spans 11 amino acids. CDR3 amino acids: CSVGADYGYTF. The CDR3 DNA reads TGCAGCGTAGGAGCCGACTATGGCTACACCTTC.

This chain links TRBV10-1 with TRBJ1-2; 7 nucleotides agree with TRBD1. V lost 2 bases to trimming and J lost 6 bases; unmatched junction nucleotides: 9. The CDR3 spans 15 residues. Germline lookup yields CDR1 WNHNN and CDR2 SYGVQD (reference sequence). The CDR3 region has the DNA TGCGCCAGCAGTGAGAAAAAGACAGGGCCCCATGGCTACACCTTC. Its translation is CASSEKKTGPHGYTF.

The rearrangement joins TRBV7-2 to TRBJ2-3, with no clear D. CDR1 SGHTA and CDR2 FQGNSA come from the germline V gene. The CDR3 sequence is 15 residues long. Trimming removed 3 bases at V and 3 bases at J, with 13 bases between. CDR3 amino acids: CASSFSSLTTDTQYF. CDR3 in DNA: TGTGCCAGCAGCTTTAGCTCCTTGACGACAGATACGCAGTATTTT.

The V and J genes are TRBV27 and TRBJ2-1; 10 bases agree with TRBD2. V was clipped by 5 bases and J by 8 bases; unmatched bases: 9. The CDR3 extends over 15 amino acids. Germline V CDR1 and CDR2: MNHEY, SMNVEV (reference sequence). The CDR3 sequence is CASSPIGAGGHEQFF. Here the CDR3 DNA reads TGTGCCAGCAGTCCCATCGGAGCGGGAGGGCATGAGCAGTTCTTC.

Points on this clone: This likely reflects a read error, since a far larger clone is one base away. J is TRBJ1-4 and V is TRBV5-8; D is uncertain. Trimming stripped 1 base from V and 5 bases from J, with 6 bases between. The CDR3 sequence is 13 residues long. Germline CDR1 reads SGHTS; CDR2 reads YDEGEE. The CDR3 DNA follows: TGTGCCAGCAGCTTGTTGGGGAATGAAAAACTGTTTTTT. Its translation: CASSLLGNEKLFF.

This clone was picked up a small number of times. V is TRBV5-1 and J is TRBJ1-3; D gene uncertain. This CDR3 comprises 14 residues. Germline V lookup: CDR1 SGHRS, CDR2 YFSETQ. V lost 0 bases, J lost 9 bases, and 13 bases lay in between. CDR3 in DNA: TGCGCCAGCAGCTTGGATCAACTGGTATCCACCATATATTTT. Translated: CASSLDQLVSTIYF.

To note about this clone: A read error may produce the germline difference seen at one junction end. The CDR3 bases are TGTGCCAGCAGCCGGCGCTGGGGTCCACACTTC. This codes for CASSRRWGPHF. The genes are TRBV7-6 and TRBJ2-7; no clear D gene. This CDR3 is built from 11 residues. Germline V CDR1 and CDR2: SGHVS, FNYEAQ. Based on the CDR3 plus reference TRBV7-6 and TRBJ2-7, the full variable domain is GAGVSQSPRYKVTKRGQDVALRCDPISGHVSLYWYRQALGQGPEFLTYFNYEAQQDKSGLPNDRFSAERPEGSISTLTIQRTEQRDSAMYRCASSRRWGPHFGPGTRLTVT.

CDR3 sequence reads: CASSPTVGTGGEQYF. Here the CDR3 DNA reads TGTGCCAGCAGCCCAACGGTAGGGACAGGGGGCGAGCAGTACTTC. The chain has TRBV5-5 and TRBJ2-7; 11 bases map to TRBD1. This CDR3 comprises 15 residues. Germline-derived CDR1 and CDR2 are SGHKS and YYEKEE (reference sequence). V dropped 4 bases and J dropped 6; count of bases not matched to a gene: 9.

The chain recombines TRBV18 with TRBJ1-1; tentatively, D is TRBD1 (5 bases). Per germline, CDR1 KGHSH and CDR2 LQKENI. V was trimmed by 4 bases and J by 4 bases, leaving 13 bases between them. CDR3 length: 14 amino acids. The CDR3: CASSRETGGTEAFF. CDR3 DNA: TGTGCCAGCTCACGGGAGACTGGGGGCACTGAAGCTTTCTTT.